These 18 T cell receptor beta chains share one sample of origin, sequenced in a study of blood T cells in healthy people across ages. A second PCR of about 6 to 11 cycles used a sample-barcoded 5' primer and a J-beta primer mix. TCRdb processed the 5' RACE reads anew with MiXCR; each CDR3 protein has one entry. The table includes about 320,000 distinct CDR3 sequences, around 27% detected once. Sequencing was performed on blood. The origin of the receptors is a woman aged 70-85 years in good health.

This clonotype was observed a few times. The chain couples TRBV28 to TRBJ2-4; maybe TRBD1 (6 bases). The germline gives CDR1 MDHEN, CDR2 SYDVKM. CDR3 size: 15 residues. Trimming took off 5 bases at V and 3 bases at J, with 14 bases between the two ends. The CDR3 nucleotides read TGTGCCAGCAGTCTACCGGGACAAGGCAAAAACATTCAGTACTTC. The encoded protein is CASSLPGQGKNIQYF.

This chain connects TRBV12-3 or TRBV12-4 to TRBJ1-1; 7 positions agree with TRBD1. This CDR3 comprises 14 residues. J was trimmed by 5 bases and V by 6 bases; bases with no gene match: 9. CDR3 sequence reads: CASSPTGRRTEAFF. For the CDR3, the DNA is TGTGCCAGCAGCCCGACAGGGCGTAGGACTGAAGCTTTCTTT.

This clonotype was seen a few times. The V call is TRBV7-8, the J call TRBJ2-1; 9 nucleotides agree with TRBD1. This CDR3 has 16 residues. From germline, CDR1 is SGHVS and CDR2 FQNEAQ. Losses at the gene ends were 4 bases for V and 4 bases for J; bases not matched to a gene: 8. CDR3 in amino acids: CASSSYPTGGYNEQFF. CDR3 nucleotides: TGTGCCAGCAGCTCCTACCCGACAGGGGGGTACAATGAGCAGTTCTTC.

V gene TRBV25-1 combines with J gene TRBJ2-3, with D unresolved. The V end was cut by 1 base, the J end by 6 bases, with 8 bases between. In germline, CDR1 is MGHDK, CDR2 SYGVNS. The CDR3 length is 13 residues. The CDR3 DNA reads TGTGCCAGCAGTGAATCCCCCCTGGATACGCAGTATTTT. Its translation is CASSESPLDTQYF.

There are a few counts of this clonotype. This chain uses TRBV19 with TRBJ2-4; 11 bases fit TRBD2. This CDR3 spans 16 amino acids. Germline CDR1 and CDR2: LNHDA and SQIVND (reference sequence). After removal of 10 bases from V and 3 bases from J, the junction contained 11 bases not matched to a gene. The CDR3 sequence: CATTGLAGGVKNIQYF. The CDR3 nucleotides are TGTGCCACTACTGGATTAGCGGGAGGGGTCAAAAACATTCAGTACTTC.

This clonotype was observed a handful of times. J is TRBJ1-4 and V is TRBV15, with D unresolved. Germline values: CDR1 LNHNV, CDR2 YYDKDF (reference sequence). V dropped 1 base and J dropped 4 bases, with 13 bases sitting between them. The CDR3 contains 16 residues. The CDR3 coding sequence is TGTGCCACCAGCAGAGGTGAAAACGGCCGTAATGAAAAACTGTTTTTT. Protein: CATSRGENGRNEKLFF.

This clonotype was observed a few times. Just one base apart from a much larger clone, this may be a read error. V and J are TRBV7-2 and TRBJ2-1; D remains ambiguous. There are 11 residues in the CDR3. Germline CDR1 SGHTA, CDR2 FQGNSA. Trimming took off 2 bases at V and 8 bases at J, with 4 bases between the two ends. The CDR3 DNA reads TGTGCCAGCAGCTTAATGGATGAGCAGTTCTTC. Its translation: CASSLMDEQFF.

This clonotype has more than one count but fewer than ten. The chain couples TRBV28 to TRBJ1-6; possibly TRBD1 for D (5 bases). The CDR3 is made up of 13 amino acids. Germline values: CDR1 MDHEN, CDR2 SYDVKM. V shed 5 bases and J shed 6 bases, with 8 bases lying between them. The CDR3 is CASSRQINSPLHF. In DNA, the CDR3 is TGTGCCAGCAGTCGACAGATTAATTCACCCCTCCACTTT.

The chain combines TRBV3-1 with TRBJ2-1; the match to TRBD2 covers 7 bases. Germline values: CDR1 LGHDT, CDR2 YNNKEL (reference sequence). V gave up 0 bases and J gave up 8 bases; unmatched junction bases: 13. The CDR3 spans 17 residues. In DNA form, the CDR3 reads TGTGCCAGCAGCCAAGAGGGAAAGCGGGGACCTAGGGATGAGCAGTTCTTC. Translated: CASSQEGKRGPRDEQFF.

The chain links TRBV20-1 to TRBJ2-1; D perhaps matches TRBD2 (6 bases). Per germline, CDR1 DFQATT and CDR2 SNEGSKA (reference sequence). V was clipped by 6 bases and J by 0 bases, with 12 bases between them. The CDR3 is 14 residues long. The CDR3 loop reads CSALGTFSYNEQFF. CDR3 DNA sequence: TGCAGTGCCCTTGGGACTTTCTCCTACAATGAGCAGTTCTTC.

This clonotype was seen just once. CDR3 in DNA: TGCGCCAGCAGCCAAGATTTCGGGTACAGTCAAGAGACCCAGTACTTC. As protein: CASSQDFGYSQETQYF. The chain links TRBV4-3 to TRBJ2-5; D is unclear. This CDR3 has 16 residues. The V end was cut by 0 bases, the J end by 2 bases, with 13 bases between. CDR1 and CDR2 from the germline V gene are LGHNA and YSLEER.

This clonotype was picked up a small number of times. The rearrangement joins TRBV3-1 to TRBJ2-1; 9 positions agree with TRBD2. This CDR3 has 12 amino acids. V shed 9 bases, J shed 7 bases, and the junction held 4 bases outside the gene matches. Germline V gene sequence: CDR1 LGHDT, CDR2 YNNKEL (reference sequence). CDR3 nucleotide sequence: TGTGCCAGTCTTAGCGGGAGTAATGAGCAGTTCTTC. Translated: CASLSGSNEQFF.

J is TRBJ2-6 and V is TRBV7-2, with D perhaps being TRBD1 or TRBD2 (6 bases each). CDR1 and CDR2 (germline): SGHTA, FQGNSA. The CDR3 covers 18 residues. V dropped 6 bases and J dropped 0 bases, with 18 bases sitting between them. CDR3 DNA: TGTGCCAGCAGAGGGGGGTTACACGGATACTCTGGGGCCAACGTCCTGACTTTC. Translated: CASRGGLHGYSGANVLTF.

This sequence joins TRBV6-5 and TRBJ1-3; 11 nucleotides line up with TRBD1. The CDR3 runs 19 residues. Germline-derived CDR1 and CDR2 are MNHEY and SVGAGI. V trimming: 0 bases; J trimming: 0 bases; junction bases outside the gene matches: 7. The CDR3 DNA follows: TGTGCCAGCAGTTACTCCGGGACAGGGGGTGTAAGCTCTGGAAACACCATATATTTT. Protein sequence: CASSYSGTGGVSSGNTIYF.

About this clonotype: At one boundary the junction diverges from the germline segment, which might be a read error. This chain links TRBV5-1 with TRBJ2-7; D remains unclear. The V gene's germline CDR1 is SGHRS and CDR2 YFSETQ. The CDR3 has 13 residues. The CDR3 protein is CASMGGSSYEQYF. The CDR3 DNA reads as TGTGCCAGCATGGGCGGAAGCTCCTACGAGCAGTACTTC.

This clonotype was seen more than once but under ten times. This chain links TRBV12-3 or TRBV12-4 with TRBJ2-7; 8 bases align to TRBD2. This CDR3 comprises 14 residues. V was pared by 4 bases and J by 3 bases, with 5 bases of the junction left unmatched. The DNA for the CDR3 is TGTGCCAGCAGTTCAGCGGGAGATGGCTACGAGCAGTACTTC. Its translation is CASSSAGDGYEQYF.

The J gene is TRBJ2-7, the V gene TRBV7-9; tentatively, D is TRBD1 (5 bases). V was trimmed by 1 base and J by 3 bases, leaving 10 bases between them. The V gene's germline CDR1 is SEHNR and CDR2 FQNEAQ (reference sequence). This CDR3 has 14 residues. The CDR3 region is CASSLDPQVYEQYF. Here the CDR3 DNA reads TGTGCCAGCAGCTTAGATCCACAGGTCTACGAGCAGTACTTC.

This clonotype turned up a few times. CDR3 sequence reads: CASIHTSRLDYGYTF. The CDR3 coding sequence is TGTGCCAGCATCCATACCAGCCGACTGGACTATGGCTACACCTTC. The genes are TRBV7-9 and TRBJ1-2; D ambiguous. The CDR3 runs to 15 residues. Per germline, CDR1 SEHNR and CDR2 FQNEAQ (reference sequence). V shed 7 bases and J shed 3 bases, with 18 bases lying between them.